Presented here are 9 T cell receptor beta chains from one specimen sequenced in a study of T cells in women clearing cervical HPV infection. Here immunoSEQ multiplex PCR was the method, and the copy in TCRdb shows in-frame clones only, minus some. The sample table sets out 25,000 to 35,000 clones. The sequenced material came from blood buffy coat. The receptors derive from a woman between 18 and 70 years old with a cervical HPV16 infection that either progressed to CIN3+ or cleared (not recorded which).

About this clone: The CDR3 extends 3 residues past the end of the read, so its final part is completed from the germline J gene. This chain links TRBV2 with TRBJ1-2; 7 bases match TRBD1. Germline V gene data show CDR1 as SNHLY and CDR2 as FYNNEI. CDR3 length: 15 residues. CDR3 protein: CASSELEAGGKGYTF. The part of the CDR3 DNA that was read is TGTGCCAGCAGTGAATTGGAGGCAGGGGGGAAAGGC.

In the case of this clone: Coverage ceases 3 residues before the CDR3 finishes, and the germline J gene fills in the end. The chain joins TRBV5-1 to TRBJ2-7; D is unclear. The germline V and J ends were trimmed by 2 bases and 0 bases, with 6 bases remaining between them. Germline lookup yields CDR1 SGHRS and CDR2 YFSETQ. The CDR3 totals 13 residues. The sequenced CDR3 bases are TGCGCCAGCAGCTTCAGAACCTCCTACGAG. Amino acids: CASSFRTSYE. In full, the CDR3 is CASSFRTSYEQYF.

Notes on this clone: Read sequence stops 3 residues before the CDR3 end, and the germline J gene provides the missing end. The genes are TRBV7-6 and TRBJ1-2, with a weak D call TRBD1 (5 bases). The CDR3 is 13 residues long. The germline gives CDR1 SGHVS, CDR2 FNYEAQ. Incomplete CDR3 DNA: TGTGCCAGCAGCCCTGTGGGTCAGGGTAGC. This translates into CASSPVGQGS. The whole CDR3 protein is CASSPVGQGSYTF.

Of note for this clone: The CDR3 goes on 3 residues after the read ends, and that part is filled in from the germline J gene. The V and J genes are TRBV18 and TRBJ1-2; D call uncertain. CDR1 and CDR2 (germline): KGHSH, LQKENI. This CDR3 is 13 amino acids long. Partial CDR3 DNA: TGTGCCAGCTCACCAGGGCATAATTACGAC. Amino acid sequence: CASSPGHNYD. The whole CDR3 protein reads CASSPGHNYDYTF.

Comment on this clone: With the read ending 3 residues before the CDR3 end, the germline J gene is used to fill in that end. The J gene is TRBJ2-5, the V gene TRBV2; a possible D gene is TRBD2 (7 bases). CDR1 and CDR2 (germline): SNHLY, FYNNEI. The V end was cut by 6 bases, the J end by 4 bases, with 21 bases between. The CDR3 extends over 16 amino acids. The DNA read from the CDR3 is TGTGCCAGCAGGGAGGGGGGGGCCTTGGGGTCAGAGACC. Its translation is CASREGGALGSET. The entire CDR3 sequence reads CASREGGALGSETQYF. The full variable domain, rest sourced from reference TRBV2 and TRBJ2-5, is EPEVTQTPSHQVTQMGQEVILRCVPISNHLYFYWYRQILGQKVEFLVSFYNNEISEKSEIFDDQFSVERPDGSNFTLKIRSTKLEDSAMYFCASREGGALGSETQYFGPGTRLLVL.

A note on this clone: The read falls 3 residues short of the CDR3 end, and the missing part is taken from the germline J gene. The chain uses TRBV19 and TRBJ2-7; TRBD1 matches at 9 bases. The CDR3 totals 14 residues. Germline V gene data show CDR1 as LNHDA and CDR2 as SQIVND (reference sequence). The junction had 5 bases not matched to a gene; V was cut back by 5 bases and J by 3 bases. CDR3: CASSPRGQGYEQYF. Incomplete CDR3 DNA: TGTGCCAGTAGTCCAAGGGGACAGGGCTACGAG.

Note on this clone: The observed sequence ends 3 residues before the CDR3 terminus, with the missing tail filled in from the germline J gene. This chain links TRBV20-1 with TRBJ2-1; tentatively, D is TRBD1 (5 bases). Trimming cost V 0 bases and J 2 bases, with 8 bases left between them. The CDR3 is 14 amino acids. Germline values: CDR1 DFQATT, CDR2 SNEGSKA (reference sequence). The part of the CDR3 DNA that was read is TGCAGTGCTAGAGATAAACAGGCCTACAATGAG. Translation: CSARDKQAYNE. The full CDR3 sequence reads CSARDKQAYNEQFF.

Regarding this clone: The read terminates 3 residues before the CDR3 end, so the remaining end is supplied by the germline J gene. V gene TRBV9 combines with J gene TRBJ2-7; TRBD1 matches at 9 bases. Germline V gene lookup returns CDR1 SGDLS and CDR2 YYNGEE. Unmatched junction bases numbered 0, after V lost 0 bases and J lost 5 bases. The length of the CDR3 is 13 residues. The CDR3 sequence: CASSVGQGDEQYF. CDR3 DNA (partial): TGTGCCAGCAGCGTAGGACAGGGGGACGAG.

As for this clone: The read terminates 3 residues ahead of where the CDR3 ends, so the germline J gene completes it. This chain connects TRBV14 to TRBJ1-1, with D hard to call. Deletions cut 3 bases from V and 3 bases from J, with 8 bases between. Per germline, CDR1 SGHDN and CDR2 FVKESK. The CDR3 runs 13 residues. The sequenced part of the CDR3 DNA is TGTGCCAGCAGCCATATGAGGGACACTGAA. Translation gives CASSHMRDTE. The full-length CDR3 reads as CASSHMRDTEAFF.